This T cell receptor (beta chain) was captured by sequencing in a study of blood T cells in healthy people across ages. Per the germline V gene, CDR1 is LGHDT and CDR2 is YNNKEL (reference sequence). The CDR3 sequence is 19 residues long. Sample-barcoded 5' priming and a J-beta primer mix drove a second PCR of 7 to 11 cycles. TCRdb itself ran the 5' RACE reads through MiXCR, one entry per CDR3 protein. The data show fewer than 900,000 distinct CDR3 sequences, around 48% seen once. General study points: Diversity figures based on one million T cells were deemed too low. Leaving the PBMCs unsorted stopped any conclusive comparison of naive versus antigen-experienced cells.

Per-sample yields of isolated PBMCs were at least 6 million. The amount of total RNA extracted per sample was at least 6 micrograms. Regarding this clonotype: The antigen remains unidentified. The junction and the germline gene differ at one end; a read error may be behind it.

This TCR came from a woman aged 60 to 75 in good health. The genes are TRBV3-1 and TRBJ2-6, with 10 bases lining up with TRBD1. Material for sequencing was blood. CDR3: CASSRWTGGIPSGANVPTF. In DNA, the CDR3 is TGTGCCAGCAGCCGATGGACAGGGGGAATCCCCTCTGGGGCCAACGTCCCGACTTTC.